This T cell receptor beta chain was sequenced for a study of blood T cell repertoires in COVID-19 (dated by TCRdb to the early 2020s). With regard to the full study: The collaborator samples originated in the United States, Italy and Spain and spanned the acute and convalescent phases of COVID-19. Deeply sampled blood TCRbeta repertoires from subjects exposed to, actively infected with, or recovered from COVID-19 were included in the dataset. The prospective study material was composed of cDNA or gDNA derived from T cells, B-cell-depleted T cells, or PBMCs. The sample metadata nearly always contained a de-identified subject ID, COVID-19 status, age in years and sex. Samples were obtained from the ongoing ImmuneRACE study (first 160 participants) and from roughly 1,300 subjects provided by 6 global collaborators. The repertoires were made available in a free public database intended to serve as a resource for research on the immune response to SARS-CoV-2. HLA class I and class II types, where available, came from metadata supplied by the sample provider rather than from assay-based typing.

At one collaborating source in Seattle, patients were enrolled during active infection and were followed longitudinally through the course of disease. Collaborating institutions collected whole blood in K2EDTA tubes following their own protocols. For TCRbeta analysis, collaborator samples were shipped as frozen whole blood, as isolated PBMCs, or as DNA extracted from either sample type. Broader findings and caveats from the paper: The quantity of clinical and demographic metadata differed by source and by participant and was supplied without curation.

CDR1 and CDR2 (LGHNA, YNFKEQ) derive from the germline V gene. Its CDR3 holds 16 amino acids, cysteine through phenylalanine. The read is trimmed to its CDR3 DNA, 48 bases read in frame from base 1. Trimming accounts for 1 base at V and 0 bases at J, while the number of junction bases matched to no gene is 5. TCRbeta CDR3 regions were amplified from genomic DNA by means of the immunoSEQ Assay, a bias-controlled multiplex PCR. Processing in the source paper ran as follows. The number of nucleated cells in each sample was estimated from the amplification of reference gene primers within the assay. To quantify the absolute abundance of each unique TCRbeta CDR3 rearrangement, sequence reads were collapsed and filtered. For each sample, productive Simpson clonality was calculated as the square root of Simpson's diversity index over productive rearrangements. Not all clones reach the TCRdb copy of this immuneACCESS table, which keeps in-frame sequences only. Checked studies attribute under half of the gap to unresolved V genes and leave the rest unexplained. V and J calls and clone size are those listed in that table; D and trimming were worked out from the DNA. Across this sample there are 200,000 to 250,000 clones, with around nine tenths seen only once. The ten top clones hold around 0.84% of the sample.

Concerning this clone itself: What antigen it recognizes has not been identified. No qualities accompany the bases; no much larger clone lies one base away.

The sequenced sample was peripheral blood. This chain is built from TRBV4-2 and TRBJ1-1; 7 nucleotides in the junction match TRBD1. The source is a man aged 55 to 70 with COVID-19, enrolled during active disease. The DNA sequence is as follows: TGTGCCAGCAGCCAAGGGGCCAGGGGGGTGAACACTGAAGCTTTCTTT. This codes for CASSQGARGVNTEAFF.